The 27 T cell receptor beta chains below all came from one sample that was sequenced in a study of technical replicates of blood from a handful of donors. The method was immunoSEQ multiplex PCR; TCRdb's version includes in-frame clones alone and lacks a portion of them. The repertoire includes approximately 88,000 clones, 90% to 98% of them detected once, and 0.3% to 0.35% sits in the top ten. The sequencing sample was made of T cells isolated from PBMCs. All receptors derive from a human donor in good health.

This clone has just a few counts. CDR3 sequence: CASSANRVTEAFF. The CDR3 DNA follows: TGTGCCAGCAGCGCGAACAGGGTGACTGAAGCTTTCTTT. The V gene is TRBV6-5, the J gene TRBJ1-1; the D gene is possibly TRBD1 (6 bases). The V end lost 6 bases, the J end lost 5 bases, and 13 bases lay between the germline ends. CDR3 length equals 13 residues. From germline, CDR1 is MNHEY and CDR2 SVGAGI.

This clone was counted a single time. This chain connects TRBV7-3 to TRBJ2-7, with TRBD1 as a possible D gene (6 bases). The V end lost 3 bases, the J end lost 3 bases, and 15 bases lay between the germline ends. CDR1 is SGHTA and CDR2 is FQGTGA in the germline V gene. This CDR3 region has 15 residues. The CDR3 protein is CASSLESGQIYEQYF. The CDR3 DNA follows: TGTGCCAGCAGCTTGGAGTCTGGACAGATCTACGAGCAGTACTTC.

The gene calls are TRBV4-1 and TRBJ1-4, with D unresolved. With 1 base removed from V and 4 bases from J, the gap between germline ends came to 10 bases. The CDR3 runs to 15 residues. From germline, CDR1 is MGHRA and CDR2 YSYEKL. CDR3 bases: TGCGCCAGCAGCCAAGGGGAAGGGAGTAATGAAAAACTGTTTTTT. Protein: CASSQGEGSNEKLFF.

The V call is TRBV5-4, the J call TRBJ1-5; D unclear. The CDR3 totals 15 residues. Trimming left V 0 bases short and J 4 bases short, with 11 bases between. Germline values: CDR1 SGHNT, CDR2 YYREEE (reference sequence). The CDR3 here is CASSLDGRGNQPQHF. DNA of the CDR3: TGTGCCAGCAGCTTGGATGGCCGAGGAAATCAGCCCCAGCATTTT. Together with reference TRBV5-4 and TRBJ1-5, the CDR3 gives the full variable domain: ETGVTQSPTHLIKTRGQQVTLRCSSQSGHNTVSWYQQALGQGPQFIFQYYREEENGRGNFPPRFSGLQFPNYSSELNVNALELDDSALYLCASSLDGRGNQPQHFGDGTRLSIL.

This chain connects TRBV9 to TRBJ2-7, with TRBD1 as a possible D gene (5 bases). The CDR3 runs to 15 residues. V gave up 3 bases and J gave up 5 bases, with 18 bases separating them. Germline V CDR1 and CDR2: SGDLS, YYNGEE. CDR3 nucleotides: TGTGCCAGCAGCGCCACCTTCTCTACAGGAAACGAGCAGTACTTC. It yields the protein CASSATFSTGNEQYF. The variable domain in full, with the rest retrieved from reference TRBV9 and TRBJ2-7, is DSGVTQTPKHLITATGQRVTLRCSPRSGDLSVYWYQQSLDQGLQFLIQYYNGEERAKGNILERFSAQQFPDLHSELNLSSLELGDSALYFCASSATFSTGNEQYFGPGTRLTVT.

The gene calls are TRBV4-2 and TRBJ2-5; D not resolved. CDR1 and CDR2 from the germline V gene are LGHNA and YNFKEQ. Trimming pared 0 bases from V and 5 bases from J, leaving 13 bases between. This CDR3 is built from 15 residues. The CDR3 DNA sequence: TGTGCCAGCAGCCAAGATACTACGATCCGGGAGACCCAGTACTTC. This encodes CASSQDTTIRETQYF.

The J gene is TRBJ1-1, the V gene TRBV5-4; D unresolved. Germline V CDR1 and CDR2: SGHNT, YYREEE (reference sequence). The CDR3 is made up of 14 amino acids. V dropped 7 bases and J dropped 0 bases, with 13 bases sitting between them. CDR3 sequence: CASFSGRLNTEAFF. The CDR3 bases are TGTGCCAGCTTTAGCGGGCGCTTGAACACTGAAGCTTTCTTT.

This chain uses TRBV28 with TRBJ2-5, with TRBD2 identical over 8 bases. Germline V gene data show CDR1 as MDHEN and CDR2 as SYDVKM. The CDR3 is made up of 15 amino acids. V trimming: 7 bases; J trimming: 5 bases; junction bases outside the gene matches: 12. CDR3 coding DNA: TGTGCCAGCACTCCTAAAGGCGGGAGGATTGAGACCCAGTACTTC. Residues: CASTPKGGRIETQYF.

The chain employs TRBV27 and TRBJ1-3; D ambiguous. This CDR3 spans 15 amino acids. The germline V gene encodes CDR1 MNHEY and CDR2 SMNVEV (reference sequence). The germline V and J ends were trimmed by 6 bases and 2 bases, with 14 bases remaining between them. CDR3 bases: TGTGCCAGCAGCCCGACGACAATTACTGGAAACACCATATATTTT. Translated, it gives CASSPTTITGNTIYF.

The gene calls are TRBV27 and TRBJ2-1, with TRBD2 matching 10 bases. Losses at the gene ends were 4 bases for V and 6 bases for J; bases not matched to a gene: 12. The CDR3 loop spans 17 amino acids. Germline-derived CDR1 and CDR2 are MNHEY and SMNVEV (reference sequence). This chain's CDR3 is CASSSAPGLAPVNEQFF. The CDR3 DNA is TGTGCCAGCAGTTCAGCACCGGGACTAGCGCCAGTCAATGAGCAGTTCTTC.

J is TRBJ2-5 and V is TRBV7-2, with D perhaps matching TRBD1 (5 bases). With 5 bases removed from V and 3 bases from J, the gap between germline ends came to 16 bases. The CDR3 spans 15 residues. The germline V gene encodes CDR1 SGHTA and CDR2 FQGNSA. The chain's CDR3 is CASSKERHRKETQYF. CDR3 bases: TGTGCCAGCAGCAAGGAGCGTCACAGGAAAGAGACCCAGTACTTC.

The rearrangement links TRBV10-1 to TRBJ2-2; D perhaps matches TRBD2 (6 bases). V was shortened by 10 bases and J by 6 bases, with 18 bases between the two germline ends. This CDR3 region has 14 residues. Looked up from germline, CDR1 is WNHNN and CDR2 is SYGVQD (reference sequence). The CDR3 protein is CATSYPGGSGELFF. The CDR3 DNA is TGCGCCACCTCTTACCCCGGGGGTTCCGGGGAGCTGTTTTTT.

This clone was detected only once. The rearrangement uses TRBV4-1 and TRBJ1-1, with D perhaps TRBD1 (5 bases). V shed 1 base and J shed 4 bases, with 7 bases lying between them. The CDR3 sequence is 13 residues long. The germline gives CDR1 MGHRA, CDR2 YSYEKL. The CDR3 coding sequence is TGCGCCAGCAGCCAAGCAGGGTTCACTGAAGCTTTCTTT. It encodes CASSQAGFTEAFF.

V and J are TRBV9 and TRBJ2-5; a weak D match, TRBD1 (5 bases). The CDR3 has 15 residues. The germline V and J ends were trimmed by 0 bases and 0 bases, with 9 bases remaining between them. Germline V gene sequence: CDR1 SGDLS, CDR2 YYNGEE. The CDR3 here is CASSVGSGYQETQYF. The CDR3 bases are TGTGCCAGCAGCGTAGGTTCAGGGTACCAAGAGACCCAGTACTTC.

This rearrangement joins TRBV6-6 to TRBJ2-1; weak D call: TRBD2 (5 bases). This CDR3 has 14 amino acids. Per germline, CDR1 MNHNY and CDR2 SVGAGI (reference sequence). The V gene lost 2 bases and the J gene lost 4 bases, with 9 bases spanning the gap. CDR3 nucleotides: TGTGCCAGCAGTTACGAACGGGGATACAATGAGCAGTTCTTC. Translation: CASSYERGYNEQFF.

The chain has TRBV28 and TRBJ1-4; maybe TRBD1 (5 bases). Trimming removed 7 bases from V and 4 bases from J, with 13 bases in between. The CDR3 is 14 amino acids. CDR1 and CDR2 from the germline V gene are MDHEN and SYDVKM. CDR3 in amino acids: CASTSGLFNEKLFF. The CDR3 DNA follows: TGTGCCAGCACCTCGGGACTGTTTAATGAAAAACTGTTTTTT.

This clone was recorded once. This rearrangement joins TRBV11-2 to TRBJ2-1; 9 positions agree with TRBD2. The CDR3 has 15 residues. The V gene end was trimmed by 7 bases and the J gene end by 5 bases; junction bases not matched to a gene: 9. The germline V gene has CDR1 SGHAT and CDR2 FQNNGV. The CDR3 DNA sequence: TGTGCCAGCAAGGTAAGAATAGCGGGAGACAATGAGCAGTTCTTC. The encoded protein is CASKVRIAGDNEQFF.

The chain is built from TRBV9 and TRBJ2-7, with 7 bases that match TRBD2. Per the germline V gene, CDR1 is SGDLS and CDR2 is YYNGEE. This CDR3 has 15 amino acids. The junction had 7 bases not matched to a gene; V was cut back by 0 bases and J by 4 bases. The CDR3 DNA sequence: TGTGCCAGCAGCGTAGTGGGCGGGAGCACTTACGAGCAGTACTTC. As protein: CASSVVGGSTYEQYF.

This clone was counted a single time. The chain joins TRBV4-3 to TRBJ2-3, with unresolved D. This CDR3 is built from 15 residues. The germline gives CDR1 LGHNA, CDR2 YSLEER. V was cut by 5 bases and J by 0 bases, with 12 bases left in between. The CDR3 nucleotides are TGCGCCAGCAGCGAGGTCTACCAGAGCACAGATACGCAGTATTTT. Its protein is CASSEVYQSTDTQYF.

J is TRBJ1-3 and V is TRBV5-6; D remains unclear. Germline V gene data show CDR1 as SGHDT and CDR2 as YYEEEE. Trimming pared 0 bases from V and 9 bases from J, leaving 10 bases between. The CDR3 sequence is 13 residues long. The CDR3, as DNA: TGTGCCAGCAGCTTGGAACCACCGGGCACCATATATTTT. Its protein product is CASSLEPPGTIYF.

This clone was seen only once. V gene TRBV5-6 combines with J gene TRBJ2-3; 7 nucleotides agree with TRBD1. J was trimmed by 1 base and V by 4 bases; bases with no gene match: 3. The CDR3 has 14 residues. Looked up from germline, CDR1 is SGHDT and CDR2 is YYEEEE. The CDR3 DNA reads as TGTGCCAGCAGCAAAGGACAGGGCACAGATACGCAGTATTTT. It is translated as CASSKGQGTDTQYF.

The chain employs TRBV6-6 and TRBJ2-3; D is perhaps TRBD1 (6 bases). This CDR3 has 14 amino acids. V gave up 8 bases and J gave up 3 bases, with 15 bases separating them. CDR1 is MNHNY and CDR2 is SVGAGI in the germline V gene (reference sequence). The CDR3 protein is CASSQGLLTDTQYF. The CDR3 coding sequence is TGTGCCAGCTCTCAGGGGTTATTGACAGATACGCAGTATTTT.

The V and J genes are TRBV18 and TRBJ1-2, with D maybe TRBD1 (5 bases). V was cut by 3 bases and J by 4 bases, with 9 bases left in between. This CDR3 is 13 amino acids long. The germline V gene has CDR1 KGHSH and CDR2 LQKENI. The CDR3, as DNA: TGTGCCAGCTCACCCGCAGGGTCCTATGGCTACACCTTC. This translates into CASSPAGSYGYTF.

The rearrangement links TRBV21-1 to TRBJ2-1; whether TRBD1, the table's D call, matches the DNA was not checked. TRBV21-1 is a pseudogene. The CDR3 consists of 15 residues. CDR3 DNA: TGTGCCAGGATAATTGGACAGGGGCCCAACAATGAGCAGTTCTTC. Translated, it gives CARIIGQGPNNEQFF.

The genes are TRBV2 and TRBJ2-1; 11 positions match TRBD2. The CDR3 has 14 residues. The V segment lost 5 bases and the J segment 15 bases; nucleotides outside the gene matches: 12. CDR1 and CDR2 from the germline V gene are SNHLY and FYNNEI. CDR3 nucleotide sequence: TGTGCCAGCAGTCAGACCCTACTAGCGGGAGAGTTGTTCTTC. It yields the protein CASSQTLLAGELFF.

A single count supports this clone. This chain connects TRBV7-9 to TRBJ1-1; tentatively, D is TRBD1 (6 bases). Germline V CDR1 and CDR2: SEHNR, FQNEAQ (reference sequence). The length of the CDR3 is 14 residues. The ends were cut back, 0 bases at V and 4 bases at J, with 9 bases in the middle. CDR3 nucleotide sequence: TGTGCCAGCAGCTTAGCTAGGGGGGGCACTGAAGCTTTCTTT. Amino acids: CASSLARGGTEAFF.

The V and J genes are TRBV11-2 and TRBJ1-3, with D possibly TRBD1 on 6 matching bases. The CDR3 is 14 residues long. Germline CDR1 and CDR2: SGHAT and FQNNGV. V was shortened by 4 bases and J by 3 bases, with 10 bases between the two germline ends. The CDR3 DNA follows: TGTGCCAGCAGCTCGAACAGGGTTGGAAACACCATATATTTT. Translating it yields CASSSNRVGNTIYF. The whole variable domain, remainder taken from reference TRBV11-2 and TRBJ1-3, is EAGVAQSPRYKIIEKRQSVAFWCNPISGHATLYWYQQILGQGPKLLIQFQNNGVVDDSQLPKDRFSAERLKGVDSTLKIQPAKLEDSAVYLCASSSNRVGNTIYFGEGSWLTVV.